This T cell receptor beta chain is from a study of blood T cell repertoires in COVID-19. Study-level information: Sites in the United States, Italy and Spain provided acute and convalescent COVID-19 samples.

Germline V lookup: CDR1 MNHEY, CDR2 SMNVEV (reference sequence). The V end lost 3 bases, the J end lost 4 bases, and 12 bases lay between the germline ends. The CDR3 totals 14 residues. Authors' processing steps: For nucleated cells, counts were estimated from reference gene primer amplification. Assay: immunoSEQ multiplex PCR; the TCRdb copy retains only in-frame clones and omits some. That table is the source of V, J and clone size, and D and trimming were worked out from the DNA. The sample includes some 240,000 clones, roughly 80% of them seen just once. The chain carries TRBV27 and TRBJ2-5; the D gene is possibly TRBD2 (5 bases). This clonotype was obtained from a man aged 25-45 years with acute COVID-19. The source material was PBMCs or T cells enriched from blood (not recorded which). The CDR3 region is CASSFGPGRETQYF. CDR3 DNA: TGTGCCAGCAGTTTCGGGCCGGGGAGAGAGACCCAGTACTTC.